Listed below are T cell receptor beta chains from one sample, sequenced in a study of Siglec-9 on CD8 T cells in melanoma. The assay was immunoSEQ multiplex PCR, and TCRdb's table has in-frame clones only and misses some. In the table there are over a thousand clones, around three fifths of which are singletons. The sample was Siglec-9+ CD8+ T cells sorted from blood. The receptor source for this set is a human donor in good health. The CDR3 runs from the conserved cysteine through the conserved F or W. A D gene is named only where the DNA matches it firmly. Expanded clones are given a class, and other clones once, few, many or no size at all.

>-|TRBJ1-2|-|TRBV2
CASSELGSISSNYGYTF
TGTGCCAGCAGTGAACTGGGCTCGATTTCCTCTAACTATGGCTACACCTTC
>-|TRBJ1-1|-|TRBV6-1
CASSPDPFEWAEAFF
TGTGCCAGCAGTCCCGACCCGTTTGAGTGGGCTGAAGCTTTCTTT
>-|TRBJ1-2|-|TRBV6-1
CASSAQEPYGYTF
TGTGCCAGCAGCGCACAGGAACCCTATGGCTACACCTTC
>-|TRBJ1-3|few|TRBV10-1
CASSEGIEGNTIYF
TGCGCCAGCAGTGAGGGGATCGAAGGAAACACCATATATTTT
>-|TRBJ2-2|-|TRBV6-1
CASSDGETGELFF
TGTGCCAGCAGTGATGGGGAGACCGGGGAGCTGTTTTTT
>-|TRBJ2-2|-|TRBV6-4
CASSDSGGNTGELFF
TGTGCCAGCAGTGACTCAGGGGGAAACACCGGGGAGCTGTTTTTT
>-|TRBJ2-1|-|TRBV7-2
CASQGLSYNEQFF
TGTGCCTCCCAGGGGTTATCATACAATGAGCAGTTCTTC
>-|TRBJ1-1|-|TRBV7-9
CASNLADTEAFF
TGTGCCAGCAACCTAGCTGACACTGAAGCTTTCTTT
>-|TRBJ2-7|-|TRBV15
CATSRDWSQDDSYEQYF
TGTGCCACCAGCAGAGATTGGTCTCAGGACGACTCCTACGAGCAGTACTTC
>-|TRBJ2-7|-|TRBV27
CASSLRGLYEQYF
TGTGCCAGCAGTTTGAGGGGTCTTTACGAGCAGTACTTC
>-|TRBJ2-5|-|TRBV7-2
CASSFWGETQYF
TGTGCCAGCAGCTTTTGGGGAGAGACCCAGTACTTC
>-|TRBJ2-2|large|TRBV25-1
CASSEYRDTGELFF
TGTGCCAGCAGTGAATACAGGGACACCGGGGAGCTGTTTTTT
>TRBD2|TRBJ2-1|-|TRBV6-4
CASSSGLAGGEQFF
TGTGCCAGCAGTTCTGGACTAGCGGGAGGCGAGCAGTTCTTC
>-|TRBJ1-2|-|TRBV4-1
CASSQDRGYGYTF
TGCGCCAGCAGCCAAGATCGAGGGTATGGCTACACCTTC
>TRBD1|TRBJ2-2|-|TRBV19
CASSSGQAITGELFF
TGTGCCAGTAGTTCAGGACAGGCGATCACCGGGGAGCTGTTTTTT
>-|TRBJ1-1|-|TRBV28
CASSLSPKQSGTEAFF
TGTGCCAGCAGTTTGAGTCCTAAACAGAGTGGCACTGAAGCTTTCTTT
>-|TRBJ2-7|-|TRBV10-1
CASRGPALAHEQYF
TGCGCCAGCAGGGGGCCTGCCCTAGCCCACGAGCAGTACTTC
>-|TRBJ2-7|-|TRBV6-9
CASSYFSQGGYEQYF
TGTGCCAGCAGTTATTTTTCTCAGGGGGGCTACGAGCAGTACTTC
>-|TRBJ2-1|-|TRBV6-4
CASSDSTSNEQFF
TGTGCCAGCAGTGACTCGACTAGCAATGAGCAGTTCTTC
>TRBD2|TRBJ2-1|-|TRBV10-3
CAISESLLAGGSYNEQFF
TGTGCCATCAGTGAGTCCCTCTTAGCGGGGGGCTCCTACAATGAGCAGTTCTTC
>TRBD2|TRBJ2-5|-|TRBV6-4
CASSASGGAQETQYF
TGTGCCAGCAGTGCTAGCGGGGGGGCCCAAGAGACCCAGTACTTC
>-|TRBJ2-6|-|TRBV6-4
CASSEANSGANVLTF
TGTGCCAGCAGTGAAGCAAACTCTGGGGCCAACGTCCTGACTTTC
>TRBD2|TRBJ2-5|few|TRBV6-1
CASSEASGRETQYF
TGTGCCAGCAGTGAAGCTAGCGGGAGAGAGACCCAGTACTTC
>-|TRBJ1-5|-|TRBV6-1
CASSEEGGAAQPQHF
TGTGCCAGCAGTGAAGAAGGCGGTGCAGCTCAGCCCCAGCATTTT
>-|TRBJ2-3|-|TRBV28
CASSFLSGTDTQYF
TGTGCCAGCAGTTTCCTGTCAGGCACAGATACGCAGTATTTT
>TRBD2|TRBJ2-1|-|TRBV7-8
CASSSGLAGGTQWVQFF
TGTGCCAGCAGCTCCGGACTAGCGGGAGGGACGCAGTGGGTGCAGTTCTTC
>TRBD1|TRBJ2-3|large|TRBV6-4
CASSETGGTDTQYF
TGTGCCAGCAGTGAGACAGGGGGCACAGATACGCAGTATTTT
>-|TRBJ2-1|-|TRBV6-5
CASSLEGGGHNEQFF
TGTGCCAGCAGTTTAGAGGGAGGGGGACACAATGAGCAGTTCTTC
>TRBD2|TRBJ2-1|-|TRBV5-1
CASSILAGDLNEQFF
TGCGCCAGCAGCATTCTAGCGGGAGATCTCAATGAGCAGTTCTTC
>TRBD1|TRBJ2-7|medium-sized|TRBV19
CASSVTGEESYEQYF
TGTGCCAGTAGTGTGACAGGGGAAGAATCCTACGAGCAGTACTTC
>-|TRBJ2-3|-|TRBV2
CASTPGELTDTQYF
TGTGCCAGCACGCCAGGGGAGCTTACAGATACGCAGTATTTT
>-|TRBJ2-2|few|TRBV6-1
CASTGRETGELFF
TGTGCCTCCACCGGCAGGGAGACCGGGGAGCTGTTTTTT
>-|TRBJ2-7|-|TRBV4-1
CASSQVRGLQREQYF
TGCGCCAGCAGCCAAGTTCGAGGCCTACAACGCGAGCAGTACTTC
>TRBD2|TRBJ2-3|large|TRBV4-1
CASSLRLAEVTDTQYF
TGCGCCAGCAGCCTTCGACTAGCGGAGGTCACAGATACGCAGTATTTT
>TRBD1|TRBJ2-6|-|TRBV5-4
CASSWDRVLSGANVLTF
TGTGCCAGCAGCTGGGACAGGGTTCTATCCGGGGCCAACGTCCTGACTTTC
>-|TRBJ1-5|-|TRBV6-1
CASSEEPVNNQPQHF
TGTGCCAGCAGTGAAGAACCGGTGAACAATCAGCCCCAGCATTTT
>TRBD2|TRBJ2-1|-|TRBV6-4
CASSDSASGVGEGQFF
TGTGCCAGCAGTGACTCGGCTAGCGGAGTGGGGGAGGGGCAGTTCTTC
>TRBD2|TRBJ2-1|-|TRBV4-1
CASSQLPGTGLAGGGYNEQFF
TGCGCCAGCAGCCAACTCCCCGGCACGGGACTAGCGGGAGGAGGCTACAATGAGCAGTTCTTC
>TRBD2|TRBJ2-2|-|TRBV6-4
CASSAGLADNTGELFF
TGTGCCAGCAGCGCGGGACTAGCGGACAACACCGGGGAGCTGTTTTTT